This paragraph reports one T cell receptor beta chain. The antigen this receptor binds is unknown. No much larger clone is present one base from it, and per-base qualities are unavailable. The cysteine opens and the phenylalanine closes a CDR3 of 15 amino acids. Only CDR3 DNA remains: 45 bases, in frame from the first base. CDR1 MNHNY and CDR2 SVGAGI were looked up in the germline V gene (reference sequence). The germline V and J ends show losses of 5 bases and 3 bases respectively, and no gene match explains 7 bases of the junction. This record belongs to a study of shared clonotypes between healthy human individuals (dated by TCRdb to between 2020 and 2021). Regarding the complete study: A couple of women and three men aged 18 to 49 years were included in the cohort. For each donor, three plates each were used for CD4 naive and CD4 memory, two plates were used for CD8 naive, and one plate was used for CD8 memory. The study deeply sequenced blood TCR repertoires of several healthy adults to estimate repertoire size and the extent of clonotype sharing between individuals. To increase sequencing depth and limit assay-specific biases, different laboratories used diverse techniques to prepare libraries and sequence TCR repertoires. Leukapheresis yielded between about 0.85 and 10 billion PBMCs per donor.

The investigation overall reported the following: Higher generation probabilities were observed for clonotypes shared by all four sorted-subset donors than for non-shared clonotypes. Sharing across a few donors was observed for about 5% of naive CD4, 3.5% of naive CD8, roughly 2.3% of memory CD4, and over 0.3% of memory CD8 clonotypes. Only blood was sampled, and tissue TCR repertoires likely differ from those in blood. Larger estimated clonotype richness was generally found for naive subsets than for memory subsets. Rarefaction of sorted-subset datasets indicated incomplete sequencing despite the large sequencing depth. Pairwise subsampling led to the expectation that sequencing depth would affect the degree of clonotype sharing among donors. The small number of donors limited the genetic and exposure-history diversity represented.

Healthy HIV-negative adults with no recently reported acute infections or vaccinations were included as donors. Only Caucasian adults living in Nashville, Tennessee, USA were represented among the donors. CD4+ T cells were enriched by magnetic negative selection, after which naive cells were positively selected on CD45RA and the negative fraction was taken as the memory subset. Blood was obtained by leukapheresis, after which PBMCs were separated by Ficoll-Histopaque density gradient centrifugation and cryopreserved in liquid nitrogen vapor phase. Purity and quantity of every magnetically sorted T cell population were checked by analytical flow cytometry. Genomic DNA was isolated from each sorted fraction and quantified by UV absorbance on a Nanodrop 2000c. Using the deep immunoSEQ assay, TCR CDR3 regions were amplified from genomic DNA by multiplex PCR. For each cell subset, the extracted genomic DNA was distributed evenly across all wells of several immunoSEQ 96-well plates, and each plate served as one replicate. Each replicate PCR for sorted subsets received around 210 ng genomic DNA, equal to about 30,000 T cell genomes. Purified libraries were measured with a Qubit 3.0 fluorometer, size-checked on a Bioanalyzer 2100, and measured again with the KAPA Library Quantification kit. A separate single-read 150-cycle Illumina NextSeq 550 flow cell was used to sequence each immunoSEQ 96-well plate. The original methods were these. The immunoSEQ output contained only junctional sequences without quality scores, so filtering could not match that applied to full-length reads. Sequences were annotated with PyIR, a Python wrapper for IgBLAST v1.9, and V/J genes and CDR3 were assigned using IMGT germline references. Any read was removed if the V/J assignment was weak (E-value above 1e-6), the CDR3 was missing, or the read contained stop codons, out-of-frame junctions, or ambiguous translated residues. V3J clonotypes were defined as sequences sharing an identical inferred V gene, J gene, and CDR3 amino acid sequence. The percentage overlap between two repertoires was calculated by dividing the number of shared unique clonotypes by the size of the smaller repertoire. RTK rarefaction, the Chao1 estimator, and Recon v2.1 estimates of unobserved clonotypes were used to assess repertoire richness. Generation probabilities for all TCRbeta clonotypes obtained by the gDNA method from several donors were computed using OLGA. As stored in TCRdb, this immuneACCESS dataset retains in-frame rearrangements with V and J assigned. A fraction of the clones does not appear; measured against another copy, unresolved V genes explain less than half of the discrepancy, and the remainder lacks a known reason. Clone size and V and J calls were adopted from that table, with D and trimming inferred from the DNA. Within this sample are a few million clones, with roughly 92% of them counted one time only. The ten biggest clones cover about 0.13% of the sample.

The chain links TRBV6-6 with TRBJ1-1, and 9 bases in between align with TRBD1. This TCR came from a man between 18 and 35 years old in good health. Material for sequencing was naive CD4+ T cells sorted from blood. The cell subset or site label, as the study defines it: CD45RA+ positively selected. Here is the DNA: TGTGCCAGCAGTGACAGGGGGAGTCAGGACACTGAAGCTTTCTTT. Its protein is CASSDRGSQDTEAFF.